In its sample, the clone carrying this T cell receptor beta chain was seen a few times. What it binds is not known. The authors ran a second PCR of about 6 to 12 cycles using a sample-barcoded 5' primer and a J-beta primer mix. TCRdb recomputed calls from the 5' RACE reads with MiXCR, one row per CDR3 protein. There are 1.5 million to 2 million distinct CDR3 sequences in the sample; roughly 50% occur only once, and around 2.1% lies in the top ten. CDR3 size: 15 residues. With 4 bases clipped from V and 2 bases from J, the junction kept 10 bases outside the gene matches. Germline CDR1 SQVTM, CDR2 ANQGSEA. This sample is part of a study of blood T cells in healthy people across ages. Regarding the study as a whole: The study found more naive CD4+ cells and higher diversity in long-lived than aged donors.

This chain joins TRBV29-1 and TRBJ2-5; TRBD1 matches at 7 bases. This receptor was identified in a woman aged 40 to 49 in good health. Source material: blood. The CDR3 reads CSVGGTATLQETQYF. The DNA for the CDR3 is TGCAGCGTTGGGGGGACAGCCACGCTTCAAGAGACCCAGTACTTC.